These 30 T cell receptor beta chains were all obtained from the same sample, sequenced in a study of blood T cells in healthy people across ages. The use of a sample-barcoded 5' primer and a J-beta primer mix characterized a second PCR of roughly 6 to 11 cycles. TCRdb fed the 5' RACE reads into MiXCR, producing one record per CDR3 protein. The data contain approximately 800,000 distinct CDR3 sequences, 58% of them singletons. Sequenced input: blood. These receptors came from a man younger than 45 in good health.

The V gene is TRBV5-1, the J gene TRBJ2-7; possibly TRBD1 for D (5 bases). Germline V gives CDR1 SGHRS, CDR2 YFSETQ. Trimming took off 5 bases at V and 5 bases at J, with 11 bases between the two ends. The CDR3 has 12 amino acids. The CDR3 region is CASRWGSHEQYF. The CDR3 bases are TGCGCCAGCAGATGGGGCAGCCACGAGCAGTACTTC.

This clonotype showed up just once. The chain employs TRBV12-3 or TRBV12-4 and TRBJ2-2; TRBD2 is a possible D gene (5 bases). This CDR3 has 14 amino acids. The V end was cut by 6 bases, the J end by 4 bases, with 12 bases between. CDR3 residues: CASRADSSTGELFF. DNA for the CDR3: TGTGCCAGCAGGGCGGACTCATCCACCGGGGAGCTGTTTTTT.

This sequence joins TRBV3-1 and TRBJ2-3, with 9 positions matching TRBD2. V dropped 8 bases and J dropped 8; count of bases not matched to a gene: 14. Germline values: CDR1 LGHDT, CDR2 YNNKEL (reference sequence). The CDR3 is made up of 15 amino acids. In nucleotides, the CDR3 is TGTGCCAGCGGCGTGAGGATAGCGGGGGTGTCTACGCAGTATTTT. Amino acids: CASGVRIAGVSTQYF.

Notes on this clonotype: One end of the junction does not line up with germline, which may come from a read error. The chain combines TRBV12-3 or TRBV12-4 with TRBJ2-1, with 12 bases identical to TRBD2. This CDR3 region has 16 residues. In nucleotides, the CDR3 is TGTGCCATCAGTTTAGAGCTAGCGGGAGGGCCGGATGAGCAGTTCTTC. Translating gives CAISLELAGGPDEQFF.

This clonotype appeared a few times. The rearrangement uses TRBV12-3 or TRBV12-4 and TRBJ2-7; 9 bases are shared with TRBD2. Trimming at V came to 3 bases and at J to 6 bases, leaving 6 bases not matched to a gene. CDR3 length equals 14 residues. CDR3 amino acids: CASSFTSGLPEQYF. CDR3 coding DNA: TGTGCCAGCAGTTTTACTAGCGGGCTCCCCGAGCAGTACTTC.

This chain joins TRBV2 and TRBJ1-6, with D unresolved. This CDR3 has 20 amino acids. Trimming shortened V by 7 bases and J by 0 bases, and 25 bases separated the two germline ends. CDR1 SNHLY and CDR2 FYNNEI come from the germline V gene. The CDR3 DNA sequence: TGTGCCAGCACAGCAGGAGGACCAAAGGTTAGGAGCTCCTATAATTCACCCCTCCACTTT. Its protein product is CASTAGGPKVRSSYNSPLHF.

The chain has TRBV20-1 and TRBJ2-5; 7 bases fit TRBD2. The germline V gene encodes CDR1 DFQATT and CDR2 SNEGSKA (reference sequence). This CDR3 spans 12 amino acids. J lost 5 bases, V lost 6 bases, and 6 bases had no gene match. In DNA, the CDR3 is TGCAGTGCCCCGAGGGAGGGGGAGACCCAGTACTTC. Encoded protein: CSAPREGETQYF.

The V call is TRBV7-2, the J call TRBJ2-7, with D tentatively TRBD1 (5 bases). V lost 5 bases, J lost 4 bases, and 15 bases lay in between. CDR1 is SGHTA, CDR2 FQGNSA, per germline. This CDR3 has 14 residues. This chain's CDR3 is CASSPGIGAYEQYF. The DNA for the CDR3 is TGTGCCAGCAGCCCAGGGATAGGTGCGTACGAGCAGTACTTC.

V usage is TRBV20-1 and J usage is TRBJ2-3; weak D call: TRBD1 (8 bases). Germline V gives CDR1 DFQATT, CDR2 SNEGSKA (reference sequence). The CDR3 is made up of 15 amino acids. V was shortened by 2 bases and J by 2 bases, with 14 bases between the two germline ends. The CDR3 nucleotides read TGCAGTGCTAGACTACAGGGGGGGGCCACAGATACGCAGTATTTT. It translates to CSARLQGGATDTQYF.

The chain couples TRBV7-9 to TRBJ2-3; 9 bases are shared with TRBD2. V shed 5 bases, J shed 2 bases, and the junction held 5 bases outside the gene matches. From germline, CDR1 is SEHNR and CDR2 FQNEAQ (reference sequence). This CDR3 has 15 amino acids. Written as DNA, the CDR3 is TGTGCCAGCAGCGCAAGCGGGGGGACCACAGATACGCAGTATTTT. Its protein product is CASSASGGTTDTQYF.

CDR3 sequence (DNA): TGTGCCAGCGGGACCCAGTACTTC. As protein: CASGTQYF. The chain uses TRBV2 and TRBJ2-5; unclear D gene. CDR1 and CDR2 (germline): SNHLY, FYNNEI. The CDR3 spans 8 residues. V lost 8 bases and J lost 7, with 2 bases in between.

The V call is TRBV20-1, the J call TRBJ2-5, with D perhaps TRBD1 or TRBD2 (5 bases each). The DNA matches TRBJ2-7 better at its end, which makes the J call doubtful. This CDR3 has 15 amino acids. CDR1 DFQATT and CDR2 SNEGSKA come from the germline V gene (reference sequence). The CDR3 DNA follows: TGCAGTGCTAGAGATAGGGGAGATTCGTCCTACGAGCAGTACTTC. Its translation is CSARDRGDSSYEQYF.

The chain joins TRBV6-1 to TRBJ2-1; D uncertain. The CDR3 extends over 12 amino acids. Trimming stripped 3 bases from V and 12 bases from J, with 12 bases between. CDR1 and CDR2 (germline): MNHNS, SASEGT. The DNA of the CDR3 is TGTGCCAGCAGTGAGCGACAAGATTGGCAGTTCTTC. This sequence encodes CASSERQDWQFF.

This clonotype was detected ten times or more. The chain links TRBV20-1 to TRBJ2-1; D may be TRBD1 or TRBD2 (5 bases each). The V and J ends lost 3 bases and 10 bases respectively, with 10 bases between them. The CDR3 runs 11 residues. Germline V gene lookup returns CDR1 DFQATT and CDR2 SNEGSKA (reference sequence). CDR3: CSARGEGEQFF. Here the CDR3 DNA reads TGCAGTGCTAGGGGGGAAGGAGAGCAGTTCTTC.

The rearrangement joins TRBV27 to TRBJ2-4; TRBD2 aligns across 7 bases. The DNA end favors TRBJ2-7, so the J call may be wrong. The CDR3 contains 14 residues. The V gene's germline CDR1 is MNHEY and CDR2 SMNVEV (reference sequence). The CDR3 region is CASSPSRGVYEQYF. CDR3 nucleotides: TGTGCCAGCAGTCCGAGTCGGGGGGTCTACGAGCAGTACTTC.

The chain uses TRBV11-2 and TRBJ2-3; D is undetermined. V was pared by 5 bases and J by 0 bases, with 15 bases between. The CDR3 consists of 16 residues. Germline V gives CDR1 SGHAT, CDR2 FQNNGV. CDR3 sequence reads: CASSPQGASSTDTQYF. The CDR3 DNA reads TGTGCCAGCAGCCCACAAGGTGCATCTAGCACAGATACGCAGTATTTT. Combining the CDR3 with reference TRBV11-2 and TRBJ2-3 gives the whole variable domain EAGVAQSPRYKIIEKRQSVAFWCNPISGHATLYWYQQILGQGPKLLIQFQNNGVVDDSQLPKDRFSAERLKGVDSTLKIQPAKLEDSAVYLCASSPQGASSTDTQYFGPGTRLTVL.

The CDR3 DNA follows: TGTGCCAGCAGCCCGGGGAGGTTAGCGGGGGCTGGTGGCTACACCTTC. This encodes CASSPGRLAGAGGYTF. The genes are TRBV4-2 and TRBJ1-2, with D possibly matching TRBD1 (6 bases). V lost 4 bases and J 7 bases, leaving 22 bases between the germline ends. Germline loops: CDR1 LGHNA, CDR2 YNFKEQ. The CDR3 has 16 residues.

The rearrangement uses TRBV20-1 and TRBJ1-5, with TRBD1 as a possible D gene (5 bases). The CDR3 has 12 residues. Germline V gives CDR1 DFQATT, CDR2 SNEGSKA (reference sequence). V dropped 6 bases and J dropped 3 bases, with 9 bases sitting between them. The CDR3 bases are TGCAGTGCAGCAGGGATCAATCAGCCCCAGCATTTT. It codes for CSAAGINQPQHF.

The chain carries TRBV5-8 and TRBJ2-3; D might be TRBD1 or TRBD2, each matching 5 bases. Germline CDR1 is SGHTS and CDR2 is YDEGEE. The CDR3 is made up of 16 amino acids. V was pared by 0 bases and J by 5 bases, with 16 bases between. CDR3 amino acids: CASSLEGPRGIDTQYF. The CDR3 coding sequence is TGTGCCAGCAGCTTGGAAGGCCCGAGGGGTATAGATACGCAGTATTTT. Full variable domain (rest looked up from reference TRBV5-8 and TRBJ2-3): EAGVTQSPTHLIKTRGQQATLRCSPISGHTSVYWYQQALGLGLQFLLWYDEGEERNRGNFPPRFSGRQFPNYSSELNVNALELEDSALYLCASSLEGPRGIDTQYFGPGTRLTVL.

The chain recombines TRBV4-2 with TRBJ1-2; 9 bases match TRBD1. CDR3 size: 16 residues. CDR1 and CDR2 from the germline V gene are LGHNA and YNFKEQ. The V segment lost 4 bases and the J segment 4 bases; nucleotides outside the gene matches: 10. Written as DNA, the CDR3 is TGTGCCAGCAGCCCAGGCATCGCGGGACAGGGCTATGGCTACACCTTC. Its protein is CASSPGIAGQGYGYTF.

V and J are TRBV11-2 and TRBJ2-2; maybe TRBD1 (6 bases). The germline V gene has CDR1 SGHAT and CDR2 FQNNGV. This CDR3 is built from 16 residues. V was trimmed by 4 bases and J by 8 bases, leaving 20 bases between them. The CDR3 nucleotides are TGTGCCAGCAGCTCCAACCTCCGACAGGTTGGAGGGGAGCTGTTTTTT. Translation: CASSSNLRQVGGELFF.

This clonotype was seen more than once but under ten times. This chain joins TRBV20-1 and TRBJ1-2; TRBD1 matches 10 bases. Germline CDR1 reads DFQATT; CDR2 reads SNEGSKA (reference sequence). This CDR3 spans 19 amino acids. V shed 4 bases and J 4 bases; nucleotides not matched to a gene: 21. CDR3 amino acids: CSAIKTGGVGFSGVYGYTF. In DNA form, the CDR3 reads TGCAGTGCTATAAAGACAGGGGGCGTGGGGTTCTCGGGTGTCTATGGCTACACCTTC.

V usage is TRBV7-2 and J usage is TRBJ2-4; 12 bases align to TRBD1. The J call may be mistaken, given a closer DNA end match to TRBJ2-7. The CDR3 runs to 15 residues. Germline V lookup: CDR1 SGHTA, CDR2 FQGNSA. The CDR3 region has the DNA TGTGCCAGCAGCTCAGGGACAGGGGGCTTCGACGAGCAGTACTTC. Protein product: CASSSGTGGFDEQYF.

This chain links TRBV30 with TRBJ2-6; maybe TRBD1 (5 bases). Germline V gene lookup returns CDR1 GTSNPN and CDR2 SVGIG (reference sequence). CDR3 length equals 14 residues. Between the trimmed V and J ends, which lost 8 bases and 1 base, there was a span of 12 bases. The CDR3 loop is CAKRQTSGANVLTF. The CDR3 DNA follows: TGTGCCAAGAGACAGACTTCTGGGGCCAACGTCCTGACTTTC.

There are many counts of this clonotype. The chain carries TRBV2 and TRBJ2-1; D not resolved. The germline V and J ends were trimmed by 4 bases and 9 bases, with 13 bases remaining between them. The germline V gene has CDR1 SNHLY and CDR2 FYNNEI. This CDR3 region has 13 residues. The CDR3 sequence: CASSGLASSEQFF. In DNA form, the CDR3 reads TGTGCCAGCAGTGGTTTGGCCAGTTCTGAGCAGTTCTTC.

The chain couples TRBV12-3 or TRBV12-4 to TRBJ2-5; D remains unclear. This CDR3 is 14 amino acids long. Trimming removed 2 bases from V and 0 bases from J, with 7 bases in between. The CDR3: CASSLFRYQETQYF. The CDR3 DNA reads TGTGCCAGCAGTTTATTTAGGTACCAAGAGACCCAGTACTTC.

The CDR3 is CASAERSQNTEAFF. CDR3 nucleotides: TGTGCCAGCGCCGAGCGGAGTCAGAACACTGAAGCTTTCTTT. The V call is TRBV2, the J call TRBJ1-1; D not resolved. CDR3 length: 14 amino acids. The V gene lost 8 bases and the J gene lost 1 base, with 14 bases spanning the gap. The germline V gene encodes CDR1 SNHLY and CDR2 FYNNEI.

The J gene is TRBJ1-4, the V gene TRBV5-1, with D unclear. The germline V gene has CDR1 SGHRS and CDR2 YFSETQ. The length of the CDR3 is 17 residues. V lost 4 bases and J 0 bases, leaving 16 bases between the germline ends. The DNA of the CDR3 is TGCGCCAGCAGCCATCAACCACCTGGAGCAACTAATGAAAAACTGTTTTTT. This encodes CASSHQPPGATNEKLFF.

The rearrangement links TRBV12-3 or TRBV12-4 to TRBJ2-1, with TRBD2 identical over 11 bases. This CDR3 spans 16 amino acids. V lost 5 bases and J lost 7; bases outside the gene matches: 10. CDR3 loop: CASSPIAGGPGNEQFF. CDR3 bases: TGTGCCAGCAGTCCTATAGCGGGAGGGCCAGGGAATGAGCAGTTCTTC.

Turning to this clonotype: At one of its ends the junction is not consistent with the germline gene, which may arise from a read error. The chain joins TRBV5-1 to TRBJ2-2, with 8 bases fitting TRBD2. The CDR3 sequence is 18 residues long. Germline CDR1 and CDR2: SGHRS and YFSETQ. CDR3 region: CASSLFLIRAGDTGELFF. The DNA for the CDR3 is TGCGCCAGCAGCCTCTTCCTGATTCGAGCGGGAGACACTGGGGAGCTGTTTTTT.